This TCR beta chain derives from a study of technical replicates of blood from four donors. The CDR3 is 14 residues long. Between the trimmed V and J ends, which lost 0 bases and 2 bases, there was a span of 6 bases. Germline V CDR1 and CDR2: SGHTS, YDEGEE. Sequencing was performed with immunoSEQ multiplex PCR; in TCRdb, only in-frame clones are kept and a portion is missing. The sample yields 55,000 to 85,000 clones, approximately 96% seen once. Sequenced: T cells isolated from PBMCs. The chain links TRBV5-8 to TRBJ1-5; D not resolved. This TCR was sampled from a human donor in good health. The CDR3 here is CASSLVGGNQPQHF. The DNA of the CDR3 is TGTGCCAGCAGCTTGGTCGGGGGCAATCAGCCCCAGCATTTT.